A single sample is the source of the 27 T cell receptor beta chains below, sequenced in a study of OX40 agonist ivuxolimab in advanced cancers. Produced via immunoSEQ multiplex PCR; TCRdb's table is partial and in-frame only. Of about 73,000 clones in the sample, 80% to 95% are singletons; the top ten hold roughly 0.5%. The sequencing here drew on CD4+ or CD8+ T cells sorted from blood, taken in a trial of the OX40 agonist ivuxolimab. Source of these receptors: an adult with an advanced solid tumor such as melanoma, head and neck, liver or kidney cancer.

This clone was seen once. The CDR3 region has the DNA TGTGCCAGCCGGACTAGCGGTACGAACACCGGGGAGCTGTTTTTT. It codes for CASRTSGTNTGELFF. This sequence joins TRBV28 and TRBJ2-2; 10 bases map to TRBD2. The CDR3 length is 15 residues. The trim removed 8 bases at V and 0 bases at J, leaving 3 bases unmatched. Germline CDR1 reads MDHEN; CDR2 reads SYDVKM.

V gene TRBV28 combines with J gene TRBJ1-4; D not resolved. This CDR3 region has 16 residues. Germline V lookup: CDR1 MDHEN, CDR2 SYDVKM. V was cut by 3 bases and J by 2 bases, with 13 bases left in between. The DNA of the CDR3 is TGTGCCAGCAGTTTCCAGCCAGGACTGACTAATGAAAAACTGTTTTTT. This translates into CASSFQPGLTNEKLFF.

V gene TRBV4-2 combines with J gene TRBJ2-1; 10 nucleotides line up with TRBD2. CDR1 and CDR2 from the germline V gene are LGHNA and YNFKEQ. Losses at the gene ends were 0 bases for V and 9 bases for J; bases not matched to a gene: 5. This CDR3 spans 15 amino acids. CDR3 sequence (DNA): TGTGCCAGCAGCCAAGAGGGACTAGCGACGGGTGAGCAGTTCTTC. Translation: CASSQEGLATGEQFF.

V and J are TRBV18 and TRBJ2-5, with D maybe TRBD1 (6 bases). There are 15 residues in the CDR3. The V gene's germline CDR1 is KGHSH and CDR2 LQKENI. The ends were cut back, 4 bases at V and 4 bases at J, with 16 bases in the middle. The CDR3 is CASSLQLQGIETQYF. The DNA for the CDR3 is TGTGCCAGCTCACTACAGCTACAGGGTATAGAGACCCAGTACTTC.

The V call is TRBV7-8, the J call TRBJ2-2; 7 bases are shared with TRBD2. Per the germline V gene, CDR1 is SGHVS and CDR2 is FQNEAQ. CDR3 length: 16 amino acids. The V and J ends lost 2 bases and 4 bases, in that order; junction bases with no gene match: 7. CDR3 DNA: TGTGCCAGCAGCTTACAGACTAGCCCCTCCACCGGGGAGCTGTTTTTT. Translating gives CASSLQTSPSTGELFF.

The DNA for the CDR3 is TGTGCCAGCAGCTTAAGCCTCAAGGCGGATGAGCAGTTCTTC. Its protein product is CASSLSLKADEQFF. The chain uses TRBV11-1 and TRBJ2-1; the D is unclear. V was cut by 2 bases and J by 8 bases, with 13 bases left in between. The CDR3 is 14 residues long. CDR1 and CDR2 from the germline V gene are SGHAT and FQDESV (reference sequence).

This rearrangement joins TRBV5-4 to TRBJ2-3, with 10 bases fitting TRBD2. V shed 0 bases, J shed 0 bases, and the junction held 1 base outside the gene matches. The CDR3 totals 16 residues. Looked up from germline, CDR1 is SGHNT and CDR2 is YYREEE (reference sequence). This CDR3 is CASSLGLAGSTDTQYF. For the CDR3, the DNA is TGTGCCAGCAGCTTGGGACTAGCGGGCAGCACAGATACGCAGTATTTT.

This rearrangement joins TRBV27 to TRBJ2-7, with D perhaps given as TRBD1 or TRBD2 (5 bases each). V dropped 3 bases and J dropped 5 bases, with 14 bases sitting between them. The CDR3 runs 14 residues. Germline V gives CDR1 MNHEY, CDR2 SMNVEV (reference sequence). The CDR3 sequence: CASSLGPGWDEQYF. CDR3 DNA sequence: TGTGCCAGCAGTTTGGGACCGGGTTGGGACGAGCAGTACTTC.

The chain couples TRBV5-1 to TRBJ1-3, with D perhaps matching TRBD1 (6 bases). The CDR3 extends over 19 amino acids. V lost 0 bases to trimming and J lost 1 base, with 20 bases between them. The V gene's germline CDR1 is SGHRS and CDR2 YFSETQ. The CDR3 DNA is TGCGCCAGCAGCTTGGCCGGGTACGGTGAGGGGACATCTGGAAACACCATATATTTT. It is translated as CASSLAGYGEGTSGNTIYF.

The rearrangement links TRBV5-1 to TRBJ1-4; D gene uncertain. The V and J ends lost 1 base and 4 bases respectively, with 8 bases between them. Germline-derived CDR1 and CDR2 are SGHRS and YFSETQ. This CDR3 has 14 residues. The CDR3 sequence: CASSLSGLNEKLFF. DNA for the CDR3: TGCGCCAGCAGCTTGAGCGGACTTAATGAAAAACTGTTTTTT. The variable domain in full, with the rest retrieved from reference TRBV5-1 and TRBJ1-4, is KAGVTQTPRYLIKTRGQQVTLSCSPISGHRSVSWYQQTPGQGLQFLFEYFSETQRNKGNFPGRFSGRQFSNSRSEMNVSTLELGDSALYLCASSLSGLNEKLFFGSGTQLSVL.

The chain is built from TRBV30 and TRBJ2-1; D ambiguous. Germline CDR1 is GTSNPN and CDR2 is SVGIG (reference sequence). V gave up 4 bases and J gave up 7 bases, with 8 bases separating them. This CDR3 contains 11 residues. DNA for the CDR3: TGTGCCTGGAAAGGCTCAAATGAGCAGTTCTTC. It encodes CAWKGSNEQFF.

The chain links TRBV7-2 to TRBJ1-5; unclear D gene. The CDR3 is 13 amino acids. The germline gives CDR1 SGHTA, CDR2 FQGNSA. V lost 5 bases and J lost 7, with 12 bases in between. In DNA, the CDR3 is TGTGCCAGCAGCCGGGAGGGAGGGCAGCCCCAGCATTTT. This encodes CASSREGGQPQHF.

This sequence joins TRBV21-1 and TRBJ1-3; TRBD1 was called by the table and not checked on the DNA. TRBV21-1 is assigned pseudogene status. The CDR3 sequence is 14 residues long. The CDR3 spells CASSKGDRRNTIYF. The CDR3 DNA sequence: TGTGCCAGCAGCAAAGGGGACAGACGAAACACCATATATTTT.

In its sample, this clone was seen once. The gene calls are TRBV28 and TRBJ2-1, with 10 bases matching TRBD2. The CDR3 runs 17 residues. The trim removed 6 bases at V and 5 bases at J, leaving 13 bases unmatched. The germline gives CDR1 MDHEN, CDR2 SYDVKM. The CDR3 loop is CASSPAATSGSNNEQFF. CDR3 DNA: TGTGCCAGCAGCCCGGCCGCGACTAGCGGGTCCAACAATGAGCAGTTCTTC.

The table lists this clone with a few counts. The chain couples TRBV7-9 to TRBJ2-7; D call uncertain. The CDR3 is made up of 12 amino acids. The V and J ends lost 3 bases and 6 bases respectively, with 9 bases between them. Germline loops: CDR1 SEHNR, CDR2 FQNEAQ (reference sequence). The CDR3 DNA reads TGTGCCAGCAGCTTTGTGGGTGGCGAGCAGTACTTC. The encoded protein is CASSFVGGEQYF.

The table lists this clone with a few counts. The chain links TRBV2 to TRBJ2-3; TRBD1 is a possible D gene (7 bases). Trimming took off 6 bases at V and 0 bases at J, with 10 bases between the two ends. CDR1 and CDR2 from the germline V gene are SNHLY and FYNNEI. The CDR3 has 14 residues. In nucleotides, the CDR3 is TGTGCCAGCAGGCGGGACAGTAGCACAGATACGCAGTATTTT. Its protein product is CASRRDSSTDTQYF.

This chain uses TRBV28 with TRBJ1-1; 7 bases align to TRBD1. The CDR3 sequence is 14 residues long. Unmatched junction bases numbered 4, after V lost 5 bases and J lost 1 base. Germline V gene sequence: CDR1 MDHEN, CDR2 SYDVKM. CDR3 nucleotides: TGTGCCAGCAGTCCCCAGGGGGGGAACACTGAAGCTTTCTTT. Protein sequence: CASSPQGGNTEAFF.

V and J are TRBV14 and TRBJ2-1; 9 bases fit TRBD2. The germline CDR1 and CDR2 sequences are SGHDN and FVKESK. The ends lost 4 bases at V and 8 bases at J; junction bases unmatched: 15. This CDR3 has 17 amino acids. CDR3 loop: CASSRRRSREGSDEQFF. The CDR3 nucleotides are TGTGCCAGCAGCCGGAGAAGGTCGCGGGAGGGCAGCGATGAGCAGTTCTTC.

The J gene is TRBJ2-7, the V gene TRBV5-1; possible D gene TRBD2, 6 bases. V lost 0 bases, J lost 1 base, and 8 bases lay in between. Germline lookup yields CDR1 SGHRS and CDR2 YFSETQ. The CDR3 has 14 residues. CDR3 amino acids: CASSLGGGSYEQYF. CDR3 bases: TGCGCCAGCAGCTTGGGTGGAGGGTCCTACGAGCAGTACTTC.

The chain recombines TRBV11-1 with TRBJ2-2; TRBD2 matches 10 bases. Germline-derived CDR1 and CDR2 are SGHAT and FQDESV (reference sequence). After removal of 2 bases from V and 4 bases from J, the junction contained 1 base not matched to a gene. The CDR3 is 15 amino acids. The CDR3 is CASSLTSGTTGELFF. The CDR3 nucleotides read TGTGCCAGCAGCTTAACTAGCGGGACCACCGGGGAGCTGTTTTTT.

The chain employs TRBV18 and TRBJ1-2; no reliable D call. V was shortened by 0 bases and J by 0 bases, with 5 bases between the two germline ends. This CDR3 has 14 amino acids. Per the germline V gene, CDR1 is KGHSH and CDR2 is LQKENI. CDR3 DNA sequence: TGTGCCAGCTCACCACCGGGGACTAACTATGGCTACACCTTC. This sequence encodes CASSPPGTNYGYTF.

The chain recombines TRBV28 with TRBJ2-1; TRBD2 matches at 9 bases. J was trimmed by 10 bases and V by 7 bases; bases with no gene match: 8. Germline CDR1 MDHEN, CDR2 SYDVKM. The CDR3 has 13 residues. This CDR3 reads CASTQTSGGEQFF. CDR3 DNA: TGTGCCAGCACCCAGACTAGCGGCGGAGAGCAGTTCTTC.

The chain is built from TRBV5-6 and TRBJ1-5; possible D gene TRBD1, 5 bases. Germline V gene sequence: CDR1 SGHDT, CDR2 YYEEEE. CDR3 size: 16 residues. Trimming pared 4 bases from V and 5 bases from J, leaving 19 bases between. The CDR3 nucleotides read TGTGCCAGCAGCAAACTCGGGGCAGGCCAAGATCAGCCCCAGCATTTT. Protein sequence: CASSKLGAGQDQPQHF.

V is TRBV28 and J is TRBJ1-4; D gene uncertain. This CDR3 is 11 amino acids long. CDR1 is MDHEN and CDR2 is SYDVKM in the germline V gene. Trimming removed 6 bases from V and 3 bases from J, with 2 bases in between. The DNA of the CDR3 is TGTGCCAGCAGCTCTAATGAAAAACTGTTTTTT. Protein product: CASSSNEKLFF.

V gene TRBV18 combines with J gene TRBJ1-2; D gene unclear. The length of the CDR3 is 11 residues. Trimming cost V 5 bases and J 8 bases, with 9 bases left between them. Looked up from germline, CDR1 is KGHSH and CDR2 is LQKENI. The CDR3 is CASSYREGYTF. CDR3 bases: TGTGCCAGCTCATATCGTGAAGGCTACACCTTC.

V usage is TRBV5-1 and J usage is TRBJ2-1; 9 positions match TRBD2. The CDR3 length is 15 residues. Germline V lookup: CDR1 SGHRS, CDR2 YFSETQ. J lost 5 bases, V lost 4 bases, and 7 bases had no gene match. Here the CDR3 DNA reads TGCGCCAGCAGCCCAACTAGCGGGCGCCACAATGAGCAGTTCTTC. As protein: CASSPTSGRHNEQFF.

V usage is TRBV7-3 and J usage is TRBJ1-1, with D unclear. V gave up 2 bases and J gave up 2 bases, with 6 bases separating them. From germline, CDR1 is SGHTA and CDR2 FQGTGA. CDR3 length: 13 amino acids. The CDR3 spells CASSLQRNTEAFF. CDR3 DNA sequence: TGTGCCAGCAGCTTACAGAGAAACACTGAAGCTTTCTTT. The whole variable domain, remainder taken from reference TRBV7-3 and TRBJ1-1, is GAGVSQTPSNKVTEKGKYVELRCDPISGHTALYWYRQSLGQGPEFLIYFQGTGAADDSGLPNDRFFAVRPEGSVSTLKIQRTERGDSAVYLCASSLQRNTEAFFGQGTRLTVV.